One sample yielded the 27 T cell receptor beta chains listed below, sequenced in a study of blood T cells in healthy people across ages. Using a J-beta primer mix together with a sample-barcoded 5' primer, a second PCR was run for about 6 to 12 cycles. One entry per CDR3 protein results from TCRdb running MiXCR on the 5' RACE reads. The sample shows under 1,100,000 distinct CDR3 sequences, less than 25% of them seen only once. The same sample was also used in a study of T cells of mothers and their children.

Sample: blood. The receptors come from a girl aged 2 to 9 in good health.

The chain combines TRBV7-9 with TRBJ1-1; 7 nucleotides align to TRBD1. The CDR3 is made up of 15 amino acids. V gave up 5 bases and J gave up 5 bases; unmatched junction bases: 11. Germline CDR1 reads SEHNR; CDR2 reads FQNEAQ (reference sequence). The DNA for the CDR3 is TGTGCCAGCAGCCCAAAAGGGACAGCCTTAACTGAAGCTTTCTTT. It encodes CASSPKGTALTEAFF.

This clonotype occurred a few times. The V gene is TRBV5-6, the J gene TRBJ2-7, with a weak D call TRBD2 (5 bases). Germline lookup yields CDR1 SGHDT and CDR2 YYEEEE. Between the trimmed V and J ends, which lost 4 bases and 2 bases, there was a span of 16 bases. This CDR3 region has 15 residues. The CDR3 nucleotides read TGTGCCAGCAGCCCACCTCTGAGGGCCCCCTACGAGCAGTACTTC. Translation: CASSPPLRAPYEQYF.

V and J are TRBV7-6 and TRBJ2-1, with D possibly TRBD2 on 5 matching bases. The CDR3 covers 12 residues. CDR1 is SGHVS and CDR2 is FNYEAQ in the germline V gene. V was clipped by 5 bases and J by 5 bases, with 7 bases between them. The DNA of the CDR3 is TGTGCCAGCAGCCCGGAGGACAATGAGCAGTTCTTC. It specifies CASSPEDNEQFF.

In its sample, this clonotype was seen many times. An end of the junction differs from the germline gene, which may be a read error. The CDR3 DNA is TGTGCCAGCAGCCAACTGGCGGGAGTGGCAGATACGCAGTATTTT. Amino acids: CASSQLAGVADTQYF. The chain carries TRBV4-1 and TRBJ2-3, with TRBD2 matching over 7 bases. Per the germline V gene, CDR1 is MGHRA and CDR2 is YSYEKL. The CDR3 runs to 15 residues.

The chain has TRBV28 and TRBJ2-5; 8 positions agree with TRBD1. The CDR3 is 16 residues long. V lost 6 bases and J lost 2; bases outside the gene matches: 11. Germline V gene sequence: CDR1 MDHEN, CDR2 SYDVKM. This CDR3 reads CASRPDRERLQETQYF. The DNA for the CDR3 is TGTGCCAGCAGACCGGACAGGGAAAGGCTTCAAGAGACCCAGTACTTC. The full variable domain, rest sourced from reference TRBV28 and TRBJ2-5, is DVKVTQSSRYLVKRTGEKVFLECVQDMDHENMFWYRQDPGLGLRLIYFSYDVKMKEKGDIPEGYSVSREKKERFSLILESASTNQTSMYLCASRPDRERLQETQYFGPGTRLLVL.

This clonotype was counted many times. The chain combines TRBV7-9 with TRBJ2-2; D is unresolved. The CDR3 runs 12 residues. Between the trimmed V and J ends, which lost 7 bases and 7 bases, there was a span of 10 bases. The germline CDR1 and CDR2 sequences are SEHNR and FQNEAQ (reference sequence). As DNA, the CDR3 is TGTGCCAGCACCAAGGCGATCGGGGAGCTGTTTTTT. Its protein is CASTKAIGELFF.

The chain uses TRBV13 and TRBJ1-2, with D perhaps matching TRBD1 (5 bases). In germline, CDR1 is PRHDT, CDR2 FYEKMQ (reference sequence). The V end was cut by 3 bases, the J end by 2 bases, with 13 bases between. The CDR3 has 15 amino acids. The CDR3 loop is CASSLGTWTNYGYTF. The CDR3 DNA follows: TGTGCCAGCAGCTTGGGGACTTGGACGAACTATGGCTACACCTTC.

This clonotype was detected only a few times. This chain's CDR3 is CASSLDPGVSSYEQYF. DNA for the CDR3: TGTGCCAGCAGCTTAGATCCTGGCGTTAGCTCCTACGAGCAGTACTTC. The rearrangement links TRBV7-8 to TRBJ2-7, with unresolved D. CDR3 length: 16 amino acids. With 1 base removed from V and 0 bases from J, the gap between germline ends came to 13 bases. CDR1 is SGHVS, CDR2 FQNEAQ, per germline.

The DNA of the CDR3 is TGCGCCAGCAGTGAATGGTTGAACACTGAAGCTTTCTTT. Residues: CASSEWLNTEAFF. This chain joins TRBV10-2 and TRBJ1-1; D call uncertain. The germline V and J ends were trimmed by 3 bases and 0 bases, with 5 bases remaining between them. The CDR3 length is 13 residues. CDR1 WSHSY and CDR2 SAAADI come from the germline V gene.

To note about this clonotype: The CDR3 carries no conserved terminal phenylalanine or tryptophan, so it likely arises from a read error. The chain couples TRBV7-9 to TRBJ1-1; possible D gene TRBD1, 5 bases. Germline CDR1 and CDR2: SEHNR and FQNEAQ (reference sequence). The CDR3 has 13 amino acids. The V and J ends lost 3 bases and 5 bases respectively, with 10 bases between them. The CDR3 coding sequence is TGTGCCAGCAGCTTCTGGGGCCAGACTGAAGCTTTCATT. As protein: CASSFWGQTEAFI.

This clonotype was seen only once. The J gene is TRBJ1-3, the V gene TRBV12-3 or TRBV12-4; no reliable D call. The CDR3 sequence is 14 residues long. V lost 3 bases and J 2 bases, leaving 8 bases between the germline ends. The CDR3 DNA sequence: TGTGCCAGCAGTTTGGGTAAGGCTGGAAACACCATATATTTT. It translates to CASSLGKAGNTIYF.

V and J are TRBV6-2 or TRBV6-3 and TRBJ1-5; D is uncertain. Trimming cost V 4 bases and J 7 bases, with 8 bases left between them. The CDR3 extends over 12 amino acids. Germline V gives CDR1 MNHEY, CDR2 SVGEGT. The DNA for the CDR3 is TGTGCCAGCAGTTCCTCTGTACAGCCCCAGCATTTT. Its protein product is CASSSSVQPQHF.

This clonotype came up a few times. The chain carries TRBV12-3 or TRBV12-4 and TRBJ2-1; D is possibly TRBD1 or TRBD2 (6 bases each). This CDR3 is 11 amino acids long. Trimming pared 5 bases from V and 10 bases from J, leaving 9 bases between. The CDR3 coding sequence is TGTGCCAGCAGTCGCGGGACAGAGCAGTTCTTC. Translated, it gives CASSRGTEQFF.

This chain joins TRBV14 and TRBJ2-1; tentative D call: TRBD2 (6 bases). The J call may be incorrect, as the DNA end agrees better with TRBJ2-7. CDR1 is SGHDN, CDR2 FVKESK, per germline. The CDR3 extends over 15 amino acids. In DNA form, the CDR3 reads TGTGCCAGCAGTGGGTGGGACTCCGAACGGTACGAGCAGTACTTC. Translation gives CASSGWDSERYEQYF.

In its sample, this clonotype was seen a few times. The J gene is TRBJ2-7, the V gene TRBV29-1, with 13 bases aligning to TRBD2. CDR1 is SQVTM, CDR2 ANQGSEA, per germline. The CDR3 loop spans 16 amino acids. Losses at the gene ends were 6 bases for V and 5 bases for J; bases not matched to a gene: 13. CDR3: CSVPRGTSGIRNEQYF. The CDR3 DNA reads as TGCAGCGTCCCGCGGGGGACTAGCGGGATAAGGAACGAGCAGTACTTC.

A note on this clonotype: Compared with germline, one end of the junction differs, possibly owing to a read error. The V and J genes are TRBV7-9 and TRBJ2-2, with D perhaps given as TRBD1 or TRBD2 (6 bases each). Looked up from germline, CDR1 is SEHNR and CDR2 is FQNEAQ (reference sequence). The CDR3 has 13 amino acids. The CDR3 sequence: CASSLLLGGGLFF. The CDR3 coding sequence is TGTGCCAGCAGCTTACTGCTTGGAGGGGGGCTGTTTTTT.

This clonotype came up a few times. CDR3 in amino acids: CASSHTGTSYEQYF. CDR3 DNA sequence: TGCGCCAGCAGCCATACCGGGACCTCCTACGAGCAGTACTTC. The J gene is TRBJ2-5, the V gene TRBV4-1; possibly TRBD1 or TRBD2 for D (5 bases each). The better agreement between TRBJ2-7 and the DNA end casts doubt on the J call. Germline V CDR1 and CDR2: MGHRA, YSYEKL. This CDR3 comprises 14 residues.

This clonotype was counted a few times. The chain carries TRBV6-2 or TRBV6-3 and TRBJ2-1; D uncertain. The V end lost 6 bases, the J end lost 2 bases, and 5 bases lay between the germline ends. This CDR3 spans 12 amino acids. Germline CDR1 MNHEY, CDR2 SVGEGT. The CDR3 reads CASSNTYNEQFF. The CDR3 DNA follows: TGTGCCAGCAGCAACACCTACAATGAGCAGTTCTTC.

This sequence joins TRBV20-1 and TRBJ2-7; 11 bases are a match to TRBD2. CDR3 length: 12 residues. Germline CDR1 and CDR2: DFQATT and SNEGSKA (reference sequence). This CDR3 is CFAGTSGHEQYF. CDR3 nucleotides: TGCTTCGCCGGGACTAGCGGCCACGAGCAGTACTTC.

This rearrangement joins TRBV18 to TRBJ1-2, with D possibly TRBD1 on 5 matching bases. Deletions cut 0 bases from V and 2 bases from J, with 10 bases between. The CDR3 is 15 amino acids. CDR1 is KGHSH, CDR2 LQKENI, per germline. The CDR3 here is CASSPPGGENYGYTF. The CDR3 nucleotides read TGTGCCAGCTCACCACCCGGGGGGGAAAACTATGGCTACACCTTC.

The sample holds a few counts of this clonotype. This chain links TRBV29-1 with TRBJ1-1; no reliable D call. This CDR3 has 13 amino acids. Germline CDR1 and CDR2: SQVTM and ANQGSEA. V gave up 4 bases and J gave up 0 bases, with 9 bases separating them. For the CDR3, the DNA is TGCAGCGTTGTCACGGCTATGAACACTGAAGCTTTCTTT. Its protein is CSVVTAMNTEAFF. Combining the CDR3 with reference TRBV29-1 and TRBJ1-1 gives the whole variable domain SAVISQKPSRDICQRGTSLTIQCQVDSQVTMMFWYRQQPGQSLTLIATANQGSEATYESGFVIDKFPISRPNLTFSTLTVSNMSPEDSSIYLCSVVTAMNTEAFFGQGTRLTVV.

The chain links TRBV20-1 to TRBJ1-5; D call uncertain. CDR3 length equals 13 residues. Trimming removed 6 bases at V and 0 bases at J, with 9 bases between. Germline V gene data show CDR1 as DFQATT and CDR2 as SNEGSKA (reference sequence). The CDR3 DNA is TGCAGTGCGGGCACAGCTAGCAATCAGCCCCAGCATTTT. Its protein is CSAGTASNQPQHF.

This clonotype was observed a single time. This sequence joins TRBV6-5 and TRBJ1-2; D unclear. This CDR3 is 13 amino acids long. Trimming removed 0 bases from V and 4 bases from J, with 6 bases in between. Germline lookup yields CDR1 MNHEY and CDR2 SVGAGI. This CDR3 reads CASSYSGFYGYTF. DNA for the CDR3: TGTGCCAGCAGTTACTCTGGCTTCTATGGCTACACCTTC.

V and J are TRBV7-3 and TRBJ1-2, with unresolved D. The CDR3 has 16 residues. The germline CDR1 and CDR2 sequences are SGHTA and FQGTGA. V was shortened by 3 bases and J by 4 bases, with 18 bases between the two germline ends. The CDR3 DNA sequence: TGTGCCAGCAGCTTCGGACGGTTCAAGCCTGTCTATGGCTACACCTTC. It yields the protein CASSFGRFKPVYGYTF.

This chain uses TRBV7-6 with TRBJ1-2, with 8 bases that match TRBD1. Germline CDR1 and CDR2: SGHVS and FNYEAQ. V lost 5 bases to trimming and J lost 4 bases; unmatched junction nucleotides: 6. The CDR3 extends over 14 amino acids. The CDR3 DNA reads as TGTGCCAGCAGCGCCGGACAGGGACTCTATGGCTACACCTTC. Its protein product is CASSAGQGLYGYTF. Full variable domain (rest looked up from reference TRBV7-6 and TRBJ1-2): GAGVSQSPRYKVTKRGQDVALRCDPISGHVSLYWYRQALGQGPEFLTYFNYEAQQDKSGLPNDRFSAERPEGSISTLTIQRTEQRDSAMYRCASSAGQGLYGYTFGSGTRLTVV.

This chain joins TRBV14 and TRBJ2-3; D remains unclear. Looked up from germline, CDR1 is SGHDN and CDR2 is FVKESK. This CDR3 contains 18 residues. V was clipped by 1 base and J by 3 bases, with 20 bases between them. The CDR3 DNA sequence: TGTGCCAGCAGCCAAGCTATCCCGGGTATGGTTTTGACAGATACGCAGTATTTT. Protein: CASSQAIPGMVLTDTQYF.

The V gene is TRBV29-1, the J gene TRBJ1-2; D may be TRBD1 (6 bases). The CDR3 contains 12 residues. Germline V CDR1 and CDR2: SQVTM, ANQGSEA. Trimming took off 7 bases at V and 8 bases at J, with 17 bases between the two ends. CDR3 DNA sequence: TGCAGCGCCGAACCGACAGGCCCAGGCTACACCTTC. Residues: CSAEPTGPGYTF.